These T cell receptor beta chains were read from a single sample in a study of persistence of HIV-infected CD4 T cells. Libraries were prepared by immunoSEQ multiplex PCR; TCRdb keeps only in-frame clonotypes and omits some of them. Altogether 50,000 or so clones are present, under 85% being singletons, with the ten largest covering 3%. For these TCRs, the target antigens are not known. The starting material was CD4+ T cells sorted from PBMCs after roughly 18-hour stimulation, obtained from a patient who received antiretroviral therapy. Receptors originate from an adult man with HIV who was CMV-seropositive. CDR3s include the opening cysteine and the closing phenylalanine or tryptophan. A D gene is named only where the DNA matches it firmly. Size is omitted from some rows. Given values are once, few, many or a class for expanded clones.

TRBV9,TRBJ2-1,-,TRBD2,TGTGCCAGCAGCGCTAGCGGGAGCGCAAGCTCCTACAATGAGCAGTTCTTC,CASSASGSASSYNEQFF
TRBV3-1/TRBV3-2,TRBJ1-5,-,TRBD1,TGTGCCAGCAGTACCACAGGGGGCCATCAGCCCCAGCATTTT,CASSTTGGHQPQHF
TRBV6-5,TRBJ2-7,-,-,TGTGCCAGCTTCCGGGGCTACGAGCAGTACTTC,CASFRGYEQYF
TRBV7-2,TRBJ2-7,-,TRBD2,TGTGCCAGCAGCCTAGCGGGAGGTAACGAGCAGTACTTC,CASSLAGGNEQYF
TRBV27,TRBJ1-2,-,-,TGTGCCAGCAGTTCCCCCGGGAACTATGGCTACACCTTC,CASSSPGNYGYTF
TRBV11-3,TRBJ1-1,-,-,TGTGCCAGCAGCTTAGGTAGTAATTCTGAAGCTTTCTTT,CASSLGSNSEAFF
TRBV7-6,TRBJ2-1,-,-,TGTGCCAGCAGCTTAGCGGGGCATTCCTACAATGAGCAGTTCTTC,CASSLAGHSYNEQFF
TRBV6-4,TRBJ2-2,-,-,TGTGCCAGCAGTGTGGGCATTAACACCGGGGAGCTGTTTTTT,CASSVGINTGELFF
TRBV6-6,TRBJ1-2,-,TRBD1,TGTGCCAGCAGCCCCCACTCTCCGGGACAGGGCTATGGCTACACCTTC,CASSPHSPGQGYGYTF
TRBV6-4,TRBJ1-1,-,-,TGTGCCAGCAGTGAGGGTAGGGGTACTGAAGCTTTCTTT,CASSEGRGTEAFF
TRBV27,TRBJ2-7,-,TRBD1,TGTGCCAGCAGTTTATTTAGGACAGGGCCCTCCGAGCAGTACTTC,CASSLFRTGPSEQYF
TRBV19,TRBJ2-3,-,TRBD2,TGTGCCAGTAGTATGGAGCGACTAGCGGGGGGGAGTGATACGCAGTATTTT,CASSMERLAGGSDTQYF
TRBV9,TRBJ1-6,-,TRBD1,TGTGCCAGCAGCTTGGGACAGATGGATTCACCCCTCCACTTT,CASSLGQMDSPLHF
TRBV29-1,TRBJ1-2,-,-,TGCAGCGTAGCCCGGTCGCTGGCTGGAGGCTACACCTTC,CSVARSLAGGYTF
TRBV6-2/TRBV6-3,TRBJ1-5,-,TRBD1,TGTGCCAGCAGTTCGGGACAGGGCCAGCTCCAGCCCCAGCATTTT,CASSSGQGQLQPQHF
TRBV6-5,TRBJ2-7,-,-,TGTGCCAGCAGACCGGGGATCTACGAGCAGTACTTC,CASRPGIYEQYF
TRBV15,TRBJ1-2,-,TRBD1,TGTGCCACCAGCAGAGATAGGGGGCAGGGGCTCTCCTATGGCTACACCTTC,CATSRDRGQGLSYGYTF
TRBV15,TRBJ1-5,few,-,TGTGCCACCAGCAGAGCCTACAATCAGCCCCAGCATTTT,CATSRAYNQPQHF
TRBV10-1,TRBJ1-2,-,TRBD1,TGCGCCAGCAGCCCGGGACAGAGCACTAACTATGGCTACACCTTC,CASSPGQSTNYGYTF
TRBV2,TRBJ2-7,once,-,TGTGCCAGCAGTGAGACCGATTTGGGGGCCTACGAGCAGTACTTC,CASSETDLGAYEQYF
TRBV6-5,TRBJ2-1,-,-,TGTGCCAGCAGTCTCCGGACAGCTTACAATGAGCAGTTCTTC,CASSLRTAYNEQFF
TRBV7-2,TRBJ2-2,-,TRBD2,TGTGCCAGCAGCTTCCTGGGACTAGCGACGTCCACCGGGGAGCTGTTTTTT,CASSFLGLATSTGELFF
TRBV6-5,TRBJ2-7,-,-,TGTGCCAGCAGTATTGCACACGGCCCTTACGAGCAGTACTTC,CASSIAHGPYEQYF
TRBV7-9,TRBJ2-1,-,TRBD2,TGTGCCAGCAGCCCCTCCTATAGCGGGAGTTACAATGAGCAGTTCTTC,CASSPSYSGSYNEQFF
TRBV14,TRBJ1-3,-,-,TGTGCCAGCAGCCAAGCGGCTCGTGGCACTGGAAACACCATATATTTT,CASSQAARGTGNTIYF
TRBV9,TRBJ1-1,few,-,TGTGCCAGCAGCCCACGGACCACGGTGAACACTGAAGCTTTCTTT,CASSPRTTVNTEAFF
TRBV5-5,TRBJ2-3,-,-,TGTGCCAGCAGCTTGGAGATAGGCCCGTTGTATACGCAGTATTTT,CASSLEIGPLYTQYF
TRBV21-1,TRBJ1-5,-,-,TGTGCCAGCAGCAAAAGTCCGGGCAATCAGCCCCAGCATTTT,CASSKSPGNQPQHF
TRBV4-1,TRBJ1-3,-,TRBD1,TGCGCCAGCAGCGTTGGGACAGTCTCTGGAAACACCATATATTTT,CASSVGTVSGNTIYF
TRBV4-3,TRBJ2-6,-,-,TGCGCCAGCAGCCGAGGTGCCAGGGGGGGGGCTGGGGCCAACGTCCTGACTTTC,CASSRGARGGAGANVLTF
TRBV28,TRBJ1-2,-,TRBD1,TGTGCCAGCAGCATCGACAGGGCCTATGGCTACACCTTC,CASSIDRAYGYTF
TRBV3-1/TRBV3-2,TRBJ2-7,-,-,TGTGCCAGCAGCCAAGAGAGACACTCCTACGAGCAGTACTTC,CASSQERHSYEQYF
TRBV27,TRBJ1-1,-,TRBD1,TGTGCCAGCAGCCGGGACAGGGGTATAGCTTTCTTT,CASSRDRGIAFF
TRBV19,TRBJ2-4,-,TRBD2,TGTGCCAGTAGTCGCGGGGCGGGGGGACTAGCCAAAAACATTCAGTACTTC,CASSRGAGGLAKNIQYF
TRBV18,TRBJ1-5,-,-,TGTGCCAGCTCACAAGGGGCAAAACAGCCCCAGCATTTT,CASSQGAKQPQHF
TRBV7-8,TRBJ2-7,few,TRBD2,TGTGCCAGCAGCTTCGGACTAGCGGGAGGGCGTGCCTACGAGCAGTACTTC,CASSFGLAGGRAYEQYF
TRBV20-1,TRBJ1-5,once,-,TGCAGTGCTAGTCCCAATCAGCCCCAGCATTTT,CSASPNQPQHF
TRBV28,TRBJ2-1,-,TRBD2,TGTGCCAGCCGGACTAGCGGGAGTATCAATGAGCAGTTCTTC,CASRTSGSINEQFF
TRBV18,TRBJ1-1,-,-,TGTGCCAGCTCACCGGTATCTCTCCTCTTGTTGGACACTGAAGCTTTCTTT,CASSPVSLLLLDTEAFF
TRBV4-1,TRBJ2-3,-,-,TGCGCCAGCAGCCAAGGCGGCAGGGAAACAGATACGCAGTATTTT,CASSQGGRETDTQYF
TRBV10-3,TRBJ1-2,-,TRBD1,TGTGCCATCAGTTTTGACAGGGTCAATGGCTACACCTTC,CAISFDRVNGYTF
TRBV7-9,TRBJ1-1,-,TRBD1,TGTGCCAGCAGCTTAGCGCGGAGGGGGCGAGTCGGCACTGAAGCTTTCTTT,CASSLARRGRVGTEAFF
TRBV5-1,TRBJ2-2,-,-,TGCGCCAGCAGCTTGGGCCCTGACCGAAACACCGGGGAGCTGTTTTTT,CASSLGPDRNTGELFF
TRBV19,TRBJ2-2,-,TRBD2,TGTGCCAGTAGTATCTGGACTAGCGGGAGTGGCACCGGGGAGCTGTTTTTT,CASSIWTSGSGTGELFF
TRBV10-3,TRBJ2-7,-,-,TGTGCCATCAGTGAGTCGACTGGGGGTATGGGGAGATACGAGCAGTACTTC,CAISESTGGMGRYEQYF
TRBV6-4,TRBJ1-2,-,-,TGTGCCAGCAGTGCCGGCCCCGCGGGCTACACCTTC,CASSAGPAGYTF
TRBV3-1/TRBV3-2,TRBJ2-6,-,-,TGTGCCAGCAGCCTTAGAGTCTTCTCTGGGGCCAACGTCCTGACTTTC,CASSLRVFSGANVLTF
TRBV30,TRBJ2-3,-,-,TGTGCCTGGAGCCGTTACGGGAAACGGGCAGTGGGGTTTAGCACAGATACGCAGTATTTT,CAWSRYGKRAVGFSTDTQYF